This TCR beta chain was retrieved from a study of blood T cell repertoires in COVID-19 (TCRdb year 2020). General notes on the study: Collaborator samples came from the United States, Italy and Spain and covered acute and convalescent phases of COVID-19. The material from the prospective study consisted of cDNA or gDNA derived from T cells, B-cell-depleted T cells, or PBMCs. Subjects who had been exposed to COVID-19, were actively infected with it, or had recovered from it provided the deeply sampled blood TCRbeta repertoires that made up the dataset. The repertoires were made available in a free public database intended to serve as a resource for research on the immune response to SARS-CoV-2. Samples were obtained from the ongoing ImmuneRACE study (first 160 participants) and from 1,254 subjects provided by 6 global collaborators. Sample metadata almost always included a de-identified subject ID, COVID-19 status, age in years and sex. Where HLA class I and class II types were available, the types were taken from metadata supplied by the sample provider, not from assay-based typing. What the research found in general, with its limitations: The quantity of clinical and demographic metadata differed by source and by participant and was supplied without curation.

Compared with germline, V lacks 4 bases and J lacks 2 bases; bases without a gene match: 11. The CDR3 has 17 amino acids, counting the end cysteine and phenylalanine. The DNA shown is the 51-base CDR3, in frame from base 1. According to the germline V gene, CDR1 reads MGHRA and CDR2 reads YSYEKL. One collaborating source in Seattle enrolled patients while the patients were actively infected and followed the patients over time throughout the course of disease. Collaborating institutions collected whole blood in K2EDTA tubes following their own protocols. Collaborator samples were shipped for TCRbeta analysis as frozen whole blood, isolated PBMCs, or DNA extracted from either sample type. Comment on this clone: The antigen it recognizes is unknown. Qualities for individual bases were not recorded, and no much larger clone is one base off.

TCRbeta CDR3 regions were amplified from genomic DNA using the immunoSEQ Assay, a bias-controlled multiplex PCR. The paper's data handling went like this. Nucleated cell counts per sample were estimated from amplification of reference gene primers within the assay. To quantify the absolute abundance of each unique TCRbeta CDR3 rearrangement, sequence reads were collapsed and filtered. Productive Simpson clonality was computed per sample as the square root of Simpson's diversity index over productive rearrangements. Held by TCRdb, this immuneACCESS table contains in-frame sequences only and omits some clones. Under half of the omission traces to an unresolved V gene where checked; the cause of the rest is unknown. V and J calls and clone size follow that table, whereas D and trimming were derived from the DNA. Present in this sample are about 260,000 clones, around 90% of which were seen just once. The top ten hold about 9.4% of the sample.

Source material: peripheral blood. The receptor comes from a woman in her seventies with COVID-19, enrolled during active disease. The chain links TRBV4-1 with TRBJ1-3; TRBD1 fits 7 bases in the junction. The nucleotides are TGCGCCAGCAGCCTTGGGACAGAAGTTTTCGCTGGAAACACCATATATTTT. Its protein is CASSLGTEVFAGNTIYF.